The 19 T cell receptor beta chains presented below share a single source sample, sequenced in a study of shared T cell receptors in the human thymus. The assay was immunoSEQ multiplex PCR, and TCRdb's table has in-frame clones only and misses some. This repertoire shows about 610,000 clones, 88% found once; its top ten account for approximately 0.01%. The data also belong to a second study, concerning human thymus T cells.

Sequencing was performed on thymocytes. These receptors were obtained from a boy less than two years old with a congenital heart defect.

For this clone: Distinct nucleotide sequences in the sample also encode this CDR3. This chain uses TRBV5-5 with TRBJ1-4; possible D gene TRBD1, 5 bases. Germline lookup yields CDR1 SGHKS and CDR2 YYEKEE (reference sequence). The CDR3 length is 16 residues. V lost 4 bases to trimming and J lost 5 bases, with 18 bases between them. CDR3 sequence: CASSRPVTGYNEKLFF. The CDR3 DNA sequence: TGTGCCAGCAGCCGACCCGTCACAGGCTACAATGAAAAACTGTTTTTT.

The genes are TRBV10-1 and TRBJ2-7, with D unresolved. This CDR3 contains 12 residues. CDR1 WNHNN and CDR2 SYGVQD come from the germline V gene (reference sequence). V was pared by 7 bases and J by 9 bases, with 16 bases between. CDR3 DNA: TGCGCCAGCACGATCGTAGCCCTGGGGCAGTACTTC. It is translated as CASTIVALGQYF.

The chain couples TRBV6-9 to TRBJ2-2, with 9 positions matching TRBD2. The CDR3 runs 14 residues. CDR1 and CDR2 from the germline V gene are MNHGY and SVAAGI. After removal of 7 bases from V and 4 bases from J, the junction contained 4 bases not matched to a gene. DNA of the CDR3: TGTGCCAGCACCCCGACTAGCGGCACCGGGGAGCTGTTTTTT. It specifies CASTPTSGTGELFF.

This chain uses TRBV6-1 with TRBJ2-2, with 10 nucleotides matching TRBD1. In germline, CDR1 is MNHNS, CDR2 SASEGT. Trimming removed 4 bases from V and 7 bases from J; junction bases left unmatched: 3. This CDR3 contains 14 residues. As DNA, the CDR3 is TGTGCCAGCAGTGGCGGGACAGGGGTCGGGGAGCTGTTTTTT. Its protein is CASSGGTGVGELFF.

The chain recombines TRBV4-2 with TRBJ2-1; perhaps TRBD2 as D (6 bases). CDR1 is LGHNA, CDR2 YNFKEQ, per germline. V shed 0 bases and J shed 3 bases, with 21 bases lying between them. The CDR3 runs to 19 residues. CDR3 coding DNA: TGTGCCAGCAGCCAAGATCGCCACAGGATAGCGGACTTCTACAATGAGCAGTTCTTC. The encoded protein is CASSQDRHRIADFYNEQFF.

This clone occurred once. The chain is built from TRBV12-5 and TRBJ2-3; 7 bases are shared with TRBD2. V dropped 0 bases and J dropped 1; count of bases not matched to a gene: 7. In germline, CDR1 is LGHNT, CDR2 FRNRAP. The CDR3 totals 17 residues. This CDR3 reads CASGLVRREWGTDTQYF. The CDR3 nucleotides read TGTGCTAGTGGTTTGGTACGGCGGGAGTGGGGCACAGATACGCAGTATTTT.

The table lists this clone with a count of one. The chain joins TRBV5-1 to TRBJ2-1, with 11 bases identical to TRBD2. The germline V gene has CDR1 SGHRS and CDR2 YFSETQ. The V gene end was trimmed by 4 bases and the J gene end by 3 bases; junction bases not matched to a gene: 3. The CDR3 spans 15 residues. CDR3 loop: CASSQTSGSYNEQFF. In DNA form, the CDR3 reads TGCGCCAGCAGCCAAACTAGCGGGAGCTACAATGAGCAGTTCTTC.

The chain is built from TRBV27 and TRBJ1-4; 9 positions match TRBD1. Germline values: CDR1 MNHEY, CDR2 SMNVEV (reference sequence). With 3 bases clipped from V and 8 bases from J, the junction kept 7 bases outside the gene matches. There are 15 residues in the CDR3. The CDR3 bases are TGTGCCAGCAGTTTCGGACAGGGGTCGCACGAAAAACTGTTTTTT. It yields the protein CASSFGQGSHEKLFF.

This chain joins TRBV28 and TRBJ2-5, with TRBD1 identical over 8 bases. This CDR3 spans 10 amino acids. The junction had 3 bases not matched to a gene; V was cut back by 11 bases and J by 7 bases. Germline loops: CDR1 MDHEN, CDR2 SYDVKM. This CDR3 reads CAGQGGTQYF. CDR3 nucleotides: TGTGCCGGACAGGGTGGGACCCAGTACTTC. Variable domain in full (rest from reference TRBV28 and TRBJ2-5): DVKVTQSSRYLVKRTGEKVFLECVQDMDHENMFWYRQDPGLGLRLIYFSYDVKMKEKGDIPEGYSVSREKKERFSLILESASTNQTSMYLCAGQGGTQYFGPGTRLLVL.

The V and J genes are TRBV18 and TRBJ2-7, with D perhaps matching TRBD2 (5 bases). The V end lost 0 bases, the J end lost 6 bases, and 15 bases lay between the germline ends. From germline, CDR1 is KGHSH and CDR2 LQKENI. The CDR3 runs 15 residues. The chain's CDR3 is CASSPPGDQVLEQYF. The CDR3 DNA reads as TGTGCCAGCTCACCACCGGGAGACCAGGTCCTCGAGCAGTACTTC.

The table lists this clone with a count of one. The V and J genes are TRBV27 and TRBJ1-2; possibly TRBD1 for D (5 bases). Germline V gene lookup returns CDR1 MNHEY and CDR2 SMNVEV (reference sequence). The CDR3 is made up of 14 amino acids. Trimming removed 10 bases at V and 6 bases at J, with 21 bases between. The CDR3 is CATRPLTGIDGYTF. CDR3 nucleotide sequence: TGTGCCACCCGCCCCCTCACAGGAATAGATGGCTACACCTTC.

The CDR3 is CASSPTPAGVHEQYF. The CDR3 DNA reads TGTGCCAGCAGTCCGACCCCAGCGGGAGTCCACGAGCAGTACTTC. The gene calls are TRBV28 and TRBJ2-7; 8 bases match TRBD2. This CDR3 contains 15 residues. CDR1 and CDR2 from the germline V gene are MDHEN and SYDVKM. V dropped 5 bases and J dropped 5; count of bases not matched to a gene: 11.

Only one count was recorded for this clone. The V call is TRBV7-6, the J call TRBJ2-3; TRBD2 matches 8 bases. The germline CDR1 and CDR2 sequences are SGHVS and FNYEAQ. The CDR3 consists of 17 residues. Germline trimming cut 5 bases from V and 3 bases from J; bases unmatched to any gene: 13. The CDR3 sequence is CASSPGRSGSTTDTQYF. The CDR3 nucleotides read TGTGCCAGCAGCCCCGGGAGGAGCGGGAGTACTACAGATACGCAGTATTTT. Full variable domain (remainder filled in from reference TRBV7-6 and TRBJ2-3): GAGVSQSPRYKVTKRGQDVALRCDPISGHVSLYWYRQALGQGPEFLTYFNYEAQQDKSGLPNDRFSAERPEGSISTLTIQRTEQRDSAMYRCASSPGRSGSTTDTQYFGPGTRLTVL.

The rearrangement uses TRBV4-3 and TRBJ1-2; D is possibly TRBD1 (6 bases). Trimming stripped 0 bases from V and 6 bases from J, with 23 bases between. Germline V gene data show CDR1 as LGHNA and CDR2 as YSLEER. CDR3 size: 18 residues. CDR3 in DNA: TGCGCCAGCAGCCAAGATCCCGAGGATCGGGGGGCTTGGAATGGCTACACCTTC. Translated: CASSQDPEDRGAWNGYTF.

The chain employs TRBV7-8 and TRBJ2-7; 10 positions agree with TRBD1. The germline V gene has CDR1 SGHVS and CDR2 FQNEAQ. The CDR3 covers 16 residues. V shed 5 bases and J 7 bases; nucleotides not matched to a gene: 14. The CDR3 loop is CASSLDGDRGVWEQYF. The CDR3 region has the DNA TGTGCCAGCAGCCTAGACGGGGACAGGGGAGTTTGGGAGCAGTACTTC.

The CDR3 loop is CAWRQAGGSGELFF. The CDR3 DNA reads TGTGCCTGGAGACAAGCGGGAGGTTCCGGGGAGCTGTTTTTT. The V and J genes are TRBV30 and TRBJ2-2, with TRBD2 matching over 9 bases. There are 14 residues in the CDR3. Trimming removed 3 bases from V and 6 bases from J; junction bases left unmatched: 5. Germline values: CDR1 GTSNPN, CDR2 SVGIG (reference sequence).

CDR3 bases: TGTGCCAGCAGTGAAGGATCAGGGGGCGCGGGCGAGCAGTACTTC. It yields the protein CASSEGSGGAGEQYF. The chain links TRBV2 to TRBJ2-7; 8 positions agree with TRBD1. Looked up from germline, CDR1 is SNHLY and CDR2 is FYNNEI. The V segment lost 1 base and the J segment 6 bases; nucleotides outside the gene matches: 8. The CDR3 loop spans 15 amino acids. Together with reference TRBV2 and TRBJ2-7, the CDR3 gives the full variable domain: EPEVTQTPSHQVTQMGQEVILRCVPISNHLYFYWYRQILGQKVEFLVSFYNNEISEKSEIFDDQFSVERPDGSNFTLKIRSTKLEDSAMYFCASSEGSGGAGEQYFGPGTRLTVT.

The chain is built from TRBV2 and TRBJ2-5; 9 bases map to TRBD2. This CDR3 spans 16 amino acids. Germline lookup yields CDR1 SNHLY and CDR2 FYNNEI. The J segment lost 5 bases and the V segment lost 6 bases, leaving 13 bases of the junction unmatched. CDR3 DNA: TGTGCCAGCAGGGGGGGGCAGCGGGAGGTCGCGGAGACCCAGTACTTC. This gives the protein CASRGGQREVAETQYF.

The J gene is TRBJ2-3, the V gene TRBV9, with TRBD2 matching 7 bases. With V trimmed by 4 bases and J by 4 bases, 12 bases remained unmatched. Germline V lookup: CDR1 SGDLS, CDR2 YYNGEE. The CDR3 is made up of 16 amino acids. The CDR3, as DNA: TGTGCCAGCAGCCCCAAGGGCGGGAGTAGGTCAGATACGCAGTATTTT. It encodes CASSPKGGSRSDTQYF.